This TCR beta chain was observed in a study of cytomegalovirus exposure and HLA in healthy donors. Overall study results and limits: Association of a missense DCLRE1C variant with TCR beta V- and J-gene trimming was reported in a later analysis.

For this clone: Antigen unknown.

Unrecorded immune exposure was likely among donors, who were nominally healthy when sampled. PCR amplification relied on 60 Vbeta primers (plus 13 Jbeta primers). Only in-frame clones appear in the TCRdb table, and some are missing; sequencing was by immunoSEQ multiplex PCR. The profile shows roughly 71,000 clones, 50% to 80% of them singletons. In germline, CDR1 is SQVTM, CDR2 ANQGSEA. The V gene lost 1 base and the J gene lost 8 bases, with 14 bases spanning the gap. The CDR3 is made up of 13 amino acids. The specimen was PBMCs. The chain uses TRBV29-1 and TRBJ1-2; maybe TRBD1 (6 bases). The TCR was taken from a man between 35 and 55 years old in good health and CMV-seropositive. CDR3 DNA sequence: TGCAGCGTTGAAGGGACAGTCATTGACGGCTACACCTTC. Amino acid sequence: CSVEGTVIDGYTF.